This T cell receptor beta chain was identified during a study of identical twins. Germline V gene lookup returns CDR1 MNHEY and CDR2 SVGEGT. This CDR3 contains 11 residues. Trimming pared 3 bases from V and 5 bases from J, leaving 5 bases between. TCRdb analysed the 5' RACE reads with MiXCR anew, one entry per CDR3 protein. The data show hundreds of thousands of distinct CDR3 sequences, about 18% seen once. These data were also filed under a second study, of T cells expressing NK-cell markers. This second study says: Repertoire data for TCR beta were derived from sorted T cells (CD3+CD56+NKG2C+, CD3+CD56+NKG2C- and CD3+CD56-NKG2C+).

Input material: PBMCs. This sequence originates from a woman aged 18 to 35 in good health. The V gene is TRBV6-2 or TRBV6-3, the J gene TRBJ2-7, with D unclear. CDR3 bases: TGTGCCAGCAGTTATCCCCACGAGCAGTACTTC. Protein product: CASSYPHEQYF.